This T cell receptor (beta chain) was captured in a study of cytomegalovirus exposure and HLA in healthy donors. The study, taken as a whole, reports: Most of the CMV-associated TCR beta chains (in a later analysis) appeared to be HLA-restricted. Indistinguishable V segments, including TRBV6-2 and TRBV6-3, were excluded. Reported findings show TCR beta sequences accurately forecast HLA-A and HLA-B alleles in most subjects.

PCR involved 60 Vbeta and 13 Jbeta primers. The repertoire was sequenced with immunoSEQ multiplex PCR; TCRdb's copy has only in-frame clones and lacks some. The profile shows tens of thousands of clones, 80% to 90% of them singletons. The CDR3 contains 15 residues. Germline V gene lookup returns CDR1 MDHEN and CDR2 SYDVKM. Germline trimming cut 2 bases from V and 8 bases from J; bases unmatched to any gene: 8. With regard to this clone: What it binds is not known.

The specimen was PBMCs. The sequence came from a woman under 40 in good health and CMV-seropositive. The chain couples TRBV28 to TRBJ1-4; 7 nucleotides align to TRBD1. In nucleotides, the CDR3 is TGTGCCAGCAGTTTAGGAGTACAGGGGAGAGAAAAACTGTTTTTT. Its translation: CASSLGVQGREKLFF.